The 5 T cell receptor beta chains presented below share a single source sample, sequenced in a study of cytomegalovirus exposure and HLA in healthy donors. TCRdb's table, derived via immunoSEQ multiplex PCR, lists solely in-frame clones and lacks some. The sample yields about 130,000 clones, 88% seen once. The specimen sequenced was PBMCs. These receptor sequences come from a man aged 25 to 40 in good health and CMV-seronegative.

This clone showed up just once. The chain couples TRBV6-1 to TRBJ2-3; 11 positions agree with TRBD2. The ends lost 4 bases at V and 1 base at J; junction bases unmatched: 7. The CDR3 has 17 residues. Germline-derived CDR1 and CDR2 are MNHNS and SASEGT. CDR3 region: CASSVWVLAGGTDTQYF. The CDR3, as DNA: TGTGCCAGCAGTGTTTGGGTACTAGCGGGGGGCACAGATACGCAGTATTTT.

In this sample, this clone turned up once. The rearrangement uses TRBV29-1 and TRBJ2-1, with 11 bases that match TRBD1. The germline gives CDR1 SQVTM, CDR2 ANQGSEA. This CDR3 has 14 residues. V lost 8 bases and J lost 0; bases outside the gene matches: 3. CDR3 coding DNA: TGCAGCTTAGGGACAGGGGGCTCCTACAATGAGCAGTTCTTC. Its protein is CSLGTGGSYNEQFF.

This chain uses TRBV10-3 with TRBJ2-7; 7 nucleotides agree with TRBD2. Germline CDR1 reads ENHRY; CDR2 reads SYGVKD. The CDR3 is made up of 14 amino acids. V shed 2 bases and J 2 bases; nucleotides not matched to a gene: 3. The CDR3 here is CAISESGTTYEQYF. Written as DNA, the CDR3 is TGTGCCATCAGTGAGAGCGGGACGACCTACGAGCAGTACTTC.

This sequence joins TRBV11-3 and TRBJ1-6; D might be TRBD1 (5 bases). V lost 2 bases and J 13 bases, leaving 12 bases between the germline ends. Germline V gene data show CDR1 as SGHNT and CDR2 as YENEEA. The length of the CDR3 is 13 residues. CDR3: CASSLLQGAPLHF. The CDR3 DNA follows: TGTGCCAGCAGCTTACTTCAAGGGGCCCCCCTCCACTTT.

The chain is built from TRBV9 and TRBJ1-1; maybe TRBD1 (6 bases). CDR1 and CDR2 from the germline V gene are SGDLS and YYNGEE. Deletions cut 4 bases from V and 2 bases from J, with 12 bases between. The CDR3 length is 14 residues. CDR3 loop: CASSSQGLNTEAFF. The DNA for the CDR3 is TGTGCCAGCAGCTCCCAGGGGCTCAACACTGAAGCTTTCTTT.